The 17 T cell receptor beta chains presented below share a single source sample, sequenced in a study of blood T cell repertoires in COVID-19. Here immunoSEQ multiplex PCR was the method, and the copy in TCRdb shows in-frame clones only, minus some. The sample records 98,000 or so clones, 90% to 95% being singletons. The sequenced sample consisted of peripheral blood. The receptors originated from a human donor in a cohort sampled during active COVID-19.

The chain is built from TRBV5-1 and TRBJ2-5, with 10 nucleotides matching TRBD2. Germline V gene data show CDR1 as SGHRS and CDR2 as YFSETQ. V was clipped by 4 bases and J by 4 bases; unmatched bases: 4. The CDR3 contains 14 residues. CDR3 in amino acids: CASSRAGGPETQYF. CDR3 nucleotide sequence: TGCGCCAGCAGCCGAGCGGGAGGGCCAGAGACCCAGTACTTC.

The gene calls are TRBV6-5 and TRBJ2-4; TRBD2 is a possible D gene (5 bases). From germline, CDR1 is MNHEY and CDR2 SVGAGI. CDR3 length: 14 amino acids. The V end was cut by 4 bases, the J end by 5 bases, with 12 bases between. The DNA for the CDR3 is TGTGCCAGCAGTTTCGGGAATCGGGAAAACATTCAGTACTTC. Its protein product is CASSFGNRENIQYF.

This clone was picked up a small number of times. The chain links TRBV7-9 to TRBJ2-7; D is unclear. The V end lost 3 bases, the J end lost 3 bases, and 6 bases lay between the germline ends. Germline V gives CDR1 SEHNR, CDR2 FQNEAQ (reference sequence). There are 12 residues in the CDR3. Here the CDR3 reads CASSFGNYEQYF. The CDR3 nucleotides read TGTGCCAGCAGCTTTGGCAACTACGAGCAGTACTTC. The variable domain in full, completed from reference TRBV7-9 and TRBJ2-7, reads DTGVSQNPRHKITKRGQNVTFRCDPISEHNRLYWYRQTLGQGPEFLTYFQNEAQLEKSRLLSDRFSAERPKGSFSTLEIQRTEQGDSAMYLCASSFGNYEQYFGPGTRLTVT.

The chain uses TRBV19 and TRBJ1-2; TRBD1 matches at 7 bases. V shed 7 bases and J 2 bases; nucleotides not matched to a gene: 10. Germline values: CDR1 LNHDA, CDR2 SQIVND (reference sequence). The CDR3 contains 15 residues. CDR3 coding DNA: TGTGCCAGTACCGACCGGAGGACAGGAAACTATGGCTACACCTTC. It encodes CASTDRRTGNYGYTF.

This sequence joins TRBV9 and TRBJ2-6, with D perhaps TRBD1 (5 bases). The CDR3 runs 13 residues. Germline V lookup: CDR1 SGDLS, CDR2 YYNGEE. The ends were cut back, 4 bases at V and 9 bases at J, with 11 bases in the middle. For the CDR3, the DNA is TGTGCCAGCAGCTCATGGACAAGCAACGTCCTGACTTTC. Protein sequence: CASSSWTSNVLTF.

The chain uses TRBV6-5 and TRBJ2-5; D remains ambiguous. Trimming left V 4 bases short and J 0 bases short, with 3 bases between. This CDR3 spans 12 amino acids. The germline V gene encodes CDR1 MNHEY and CDR2 SVGAGI. The CDR3 DNA reads as TGTGCCAGCAGTTCGGACCAAGAGACCCAGTACTTC. Its protein product is CASSSDQETQYF.

The V gene is TRBV7-3, the J gene TRBJ2-1; 9 bases line up with TRBD1. Trimming removed 3 bases from V and 4 bases from J; junction bases left unmatched: 1. CDR1 is SGHTA, CDR2 FQGTGA, per germline. CDR3 size: 14 residues. In DNA form, the CDR3 reads TGTGCCAGCAGCTTCGGGACAGGGTACAATGAGCAGTTCTTC. Amino acid sequence: CASSFGTGYNEQFF. Variable domain in full (rest from reference TRBV7-3 and TRBJ2-1): GAGVSQTPSNKVTEKGKYVELRCDPISGHTALYWYRQSLGQGPEFLIYFQGTGAADDSGLPNDRFFAVRPEGSVSTLKIQRTERGDSAVYLCASSFGTGYNEQFFGPGTRLTVL.

With regard to this clone: This CDR3 is also generated by other DNA sequences in the sample. The gene calls are TRBV27 and TRBJ2-3, with 7 bases that match TRBD2. V shed 4 bases and J 3 bases; nucleotides not matched to a gene: 1. CDR1 and CDR2 (germline): MNHEY, SMNVEV (reference sequence). This CDR3 contains 13 residues. CDR3 bases: TGTGCCAGCAGTTGGGGGGGGACAGATACGCAGTATTTT. Translating it yields CASSWGGTDTQYF.

This clone was observed once. The CDR3 loop reads CASSSDTDARGTTQYF. In nucleotides, the CDR3 is TGTGCCAGCAGCTCGGATACGGATGCCAGGGGGACTACGCAGTATTTT. This rearrangement joins TRBV7-8 to TRBJ2-3; the match to TRBD1 covers 7 bases. The CDR3 has 16 amino acids. The germline gives CDR1 SGHVS, CDR2 FQNEAQ. The J segment lost 8 bases and the V segment lost 4 bases, leaving 15 bases of the junction unmatched.

V gene TRBV21-1 combines with J gene TRBJ2-7; TRBD2 is taken as the D call from the table, unchecked against the DNA. TRBV21-1 is a known pseudogene. The CDR3 length is 17 residues. CDR3 loop: CASSKAPRGGQYYEQYF. In nucleotides, the CDR3 is TGTGCCAGCAGCAAAGCCCCCCGGGGGGGCCAATACTACGAGCAGTACTTC.

The V call is TRBV20-1, the J call TRBJ2-7, with D unclear. The length of the CDR3 is 12 residues. Trimming shortened V by 3 bases and J by 5 bases, and 11 bases separated the two germline ends. Germline-derived CDR1 and CDR2 are DFQATT and SNEGSKA (reference sequence). The CDR3 sequence is CSASPLRNEQYF. The CDR3 DNA is TGCAGTGCTAGTCCTCTTAGAAACGAGCAGTACTTC.

The chain uses TRBV7-2 and TRBJ1-4; D may be TRBD1 (6 bases). The germline CDR1 and CDR2 sequences are SGHTA and FQGNSA. V gave up 5 bases and J gave up 7 bases, with 11 bases separating them. The CDR3 has 13 amino acids. The CDR3 loop reads CASSIDRSEKLFF. CDR3 nucleotides: TGTGCCAGCAGCATTGACAGGTCTGAAAAACTGTTTTTT.

The rearrangement links TRBV4-1 to TRBJ2-7; TRBD1 matches at 10 bases. The germline CDR1 and CDR2 sequences are MGHRA and YSYEKL. J lost 3 bases, V lost 0 bases, and 5 bases had no gene match. The CDR3 contains 16 residues. The CDR3 here is CASSQDGGQGYYEQYF. The CDR3 region has the DNA TGCGCCAGCAGCCAAGATGGGGGACAGGGGTACTACGAGCAGTACTTC.

The V call is TRBV9, the J call TRBJ2-3; 12 bases fit TRBD2. CDR1 is SGDLS and CDR2 is YYNGEE in the germline V gene. V dropped 0 bases and J dropped 14; count of bases not matched to a gene: 10. The CDR3 has 15 residues. The CDR3 sequence is CASSVGPSGRGLAYF. CDR3 DNA sequence: TGTGCCAGCAGCGTAGGCCCTAGCGGGAGGGGGCTGGCGTATTTT.

This clone was recorded only once. The chain combines TRBV5-1 with TRBJ2-3; 10 bases are shared with TRBD1. V lost 4 bases, J lost 4 bases, and 6 bases stayed unmatched. The CDR3 runs 15 residues. Germline V gene sequence: CDR1 SGHRS, CDR2 YFSETQ. The CDR3 bases are TGCGCCAGCAGCCCTCGGGACAGGGGACCAGATACGCAGTATTTT. This codes for CASSPRDRGPDTQYF.

This clone turned up a few times. The chain is built from TRBV3-1 (or the pseudogene TRBV3-2) and TRBJ2-7, with D tentatively TRBD1 (7 bases). V shed 1 base and J shed 2 bases, with 27 bases lying between them. The CDR3 spans 20 residues. Germline CDR1 reads LGHDT; CDR2 reads YNNKEL (reference sequence). The chain's CDR3 is CASSQGSILRDTGAAYEQYF. The CDR3 DNA reads as TGTGCCAGCAGCCAAGGTTCTATTCTGCGGGACACAGGGGCCGCCTACGAGCAGTACTTC.

The rearrangement uses TRBV28 and TRBJ1-5; 9 positions agree with TRBD1. This CDR3 comprises 14 residues. Germline-derived CDR1 and CDR2 are MDHEN and SYDVKM. V shed 6 bases, J shed 4 bases, and the junction held 4 bases outside the gene matches. The CDR3 DNA reads as TGTGCCAGCAGCCTGGACAGGGGAAATCAGCCCCAGCATTTT. It yields the protein CASSLDRGNQPQHF.